This entry features one T cell receptor beta chain sequence. No antigen is known for it. The data derive from a study of T cell responses to AZD1222 COVID-19 vaccine. Across the study: Second-dose schedules of about 4 or about 12 weeks were combined.

Study-level findings and limits: Vaccine-associated CD4 TCRs ranged over spike, dominating at 160-218 and 743-854.

TCRdb's copy holds only in-frame clones and misses some; the assay was immunoSEQ multiplex PCR. Altogether 75,000 to 90,000 clones are present, about 83% being singletons, with the ten largest covering 8% to 10%. Material: peripheral blood, obtained on day 0 of AZD1222 vaccination. The TCR sequence derives from an adult in good health.

The chain's CDR3 is CATSSLEQYF. CDR3 DNA: TGTGCCACCAGCTCGCTAGAGCAGTACTTC. The chain is built from TRBV15 and TRBJ2-7; D is uncertain. Germline CDR1 is LNHNV and CDR2 is YYDKDF (reference sequence). Trimming took 5 bases from V and 7 from J, leaving 6 bases between them. The CDR3 totals 10 residues.